This entry concerns a single T cell receptor (beta chain). Its antigen is unknown. No clone much larger than this one lies a single base away; base qualities are absent. The source of the sample is a study of T cell responses to AZD1222 COVID-19 vaccine (dated by TCRdb to the early 2020s). For the wider study: A total of over 230 trial participants underwent TCR sequencing, of whom 207 had received two doses of AZD1222 and around 25 had received two doses of the MenACWY control vaccine. Trial participants were enrolled by age into 18-55, 56-69 and 70-plus year subgroups, with 148, 28 and 57 TCR-sequenced participants respectively. What the research found in general, with its limitations: After two AZD1222 doses, spike-specific TCR breadth and depth were significantly higher than at day 0 and than in MenACWY recipients. The whole spike protein was spanned by vaccine-associated CD4 TCRs, and dominant responses were seen in regions 160-218 and 743-854. In the small 56-69-year group, the increase in depth fell short of significance, most likely because of low power. Because no samples from the day 14 peak response were available, repertoires could be characterized only after the peak T cell response. Conclusions about previously exposed vaccinees are limited because only 5 or 6 AZD1222 recipients were SARS-CoV-2 seropositive at baseline. Reportedly, almost half of the unique spike-specific TCRs recognized epitopes lying outside the regions that are mutated in the B.1.351 and B.1.1.7 variants. Participants were mostly white British, with more females than males. The authors suggested clonal diversity may have been underestimated.

The germline V gene yields KGHDR for CDR1 and SFDVKD for CDR2. Reading from cysteine to phenylalanine, the CDR3 counts 13 amino acids. This entry keeps only the CDR3 DNA: 39 bases, framed from base 1. At the junction V is shortened by 0 bases and J by 3 bases, with 4 bases in between. Read against the paper, the sample's time point label means: about 28 days (+/-7) after the second vaccine dose. Taken with the paper, the label for treatment or condition translates to: meningococcal conjugate vaccine given as trial control. The vaccinee samples were drawn from two UK trials, COV001 and COV002, one of which was a single-blind randomized controlled phase 2/3 trial testing AZD1222 (ChAdOx1 nCoV-19) in healthy adults. For TCRbeta chain sequencing, PBMC samples were collected from trial participants at day 0 and at day 28 after the second dose. The CDR3 regions of human TCRbeta chains were analyzed by immunosequencing. The source study handled its data this way. Repertoire TCRs were checked for matches against a reference library of SARS-CoV-2-specific TCRs that had been generated using the MIRA antigen-specificity platform. Breadth meant the fraction of unique TCRs that were SARS-CoV-2-associated, whereas depth meant the fraction of total T cells that were SARS-CoV-2-associated. Using the MIRA data, each spike-specific TCR was assigned both to the spike region to which the TCR was reactive and to a CD4 or CD8 class. Log10-transformed breadth and depth values were compared by one-way ANOVA with Sidak's multiple comparisons tests. TCRdb holds this immuneACCESS table with in-frame rearrangements only. Some clones are missing; in checked studies, unresolved V genes explain under half, and the rest has no known cause. That table furnishes V, J and clone size, whereas the DNA furnished D and trimming. Recorded for this sample are roughly 43,000 clones; around three quarters of them occurred a single time. The ten largest clones add up to about 20% of the sample.

The specimen was peripheral blood, collected 28 days after the second dose of the MenACWY control vaccine. The sequence was collected from an adult who received the MenACWY meningococcal vaccine as a control. The chain links TRBV24-1 with TRBJ1-2; the D gene assignment is ambiguous. The encoded CDR3 is CATSDLGHYGYTF. The base sequence is TGTGCCACCAGTGATTTGGGTCACTATGGCTACACCTTC.